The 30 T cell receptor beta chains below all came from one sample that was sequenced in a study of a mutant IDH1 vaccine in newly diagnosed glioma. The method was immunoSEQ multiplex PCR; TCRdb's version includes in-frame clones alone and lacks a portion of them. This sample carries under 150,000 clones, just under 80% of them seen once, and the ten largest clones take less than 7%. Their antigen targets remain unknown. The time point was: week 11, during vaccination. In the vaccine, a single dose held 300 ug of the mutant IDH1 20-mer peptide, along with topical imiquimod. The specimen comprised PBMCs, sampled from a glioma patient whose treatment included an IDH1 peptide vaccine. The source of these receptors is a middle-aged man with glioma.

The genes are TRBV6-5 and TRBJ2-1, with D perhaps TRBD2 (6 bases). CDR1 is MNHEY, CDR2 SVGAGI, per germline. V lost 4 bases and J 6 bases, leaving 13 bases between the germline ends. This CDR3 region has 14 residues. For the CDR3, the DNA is TGTGCCAGCAGTTTGGTGGGGGGAGTCAATGAGCAGTTCTTC. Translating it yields CASSLVGGVNEQFF.

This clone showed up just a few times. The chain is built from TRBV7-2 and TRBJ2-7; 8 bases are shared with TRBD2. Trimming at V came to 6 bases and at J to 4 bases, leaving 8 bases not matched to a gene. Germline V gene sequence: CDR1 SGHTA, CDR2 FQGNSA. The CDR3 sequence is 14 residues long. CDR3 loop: CASSPRLAPYEQYF. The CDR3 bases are TGTGCCAGCAGTCCCCGACTAGCGCCGTACGAGCAGTACTTC.

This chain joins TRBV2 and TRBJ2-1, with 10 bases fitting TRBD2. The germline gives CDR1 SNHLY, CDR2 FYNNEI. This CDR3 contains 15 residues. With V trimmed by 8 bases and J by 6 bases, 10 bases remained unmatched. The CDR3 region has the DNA TGTGCCAGCTGGCCTAAGCGGGAGGGCCTCAATGAGCAGTTCTTC. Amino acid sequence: CASWPKREGLNEQFF.

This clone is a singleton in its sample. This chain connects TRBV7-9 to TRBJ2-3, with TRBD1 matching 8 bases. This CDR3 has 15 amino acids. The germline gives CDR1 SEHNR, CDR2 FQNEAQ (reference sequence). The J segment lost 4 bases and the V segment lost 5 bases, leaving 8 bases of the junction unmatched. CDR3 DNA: TGTGCCAGCAGCCCCGGCCAGGGGGCTGCAGATACGCAGTATTTT. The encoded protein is CASSPGQGAADTQYF.

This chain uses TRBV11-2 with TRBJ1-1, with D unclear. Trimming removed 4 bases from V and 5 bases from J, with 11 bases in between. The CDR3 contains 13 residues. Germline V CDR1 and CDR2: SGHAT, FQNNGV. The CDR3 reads CASSSLTGTEAFF. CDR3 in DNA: TGTGCCAGCAGCTCCCTTACGGGGACTGAAGCTTTCTTT.

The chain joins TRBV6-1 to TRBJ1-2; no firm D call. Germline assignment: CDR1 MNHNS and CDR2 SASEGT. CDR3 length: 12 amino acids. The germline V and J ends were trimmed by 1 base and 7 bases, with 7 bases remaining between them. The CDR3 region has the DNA TGTGCCAGCAGTGAAGTGGCAGCTGGCTACACCTTC. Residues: CASSEVAAGYTF.

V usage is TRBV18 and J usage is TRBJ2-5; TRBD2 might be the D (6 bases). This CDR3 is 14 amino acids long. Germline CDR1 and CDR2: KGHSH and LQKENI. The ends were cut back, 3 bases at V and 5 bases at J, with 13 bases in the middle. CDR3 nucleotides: TGTGCCAGCTCACCTCTCTCGGGGACTGAGACCCAGTACTTC. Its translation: CASSPLSGTETQYF.

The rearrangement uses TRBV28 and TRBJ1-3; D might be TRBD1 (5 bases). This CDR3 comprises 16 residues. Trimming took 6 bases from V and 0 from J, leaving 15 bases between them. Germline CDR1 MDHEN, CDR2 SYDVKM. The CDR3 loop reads CASRLRGAVSGNTIYF. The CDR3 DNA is TGTGCCAGCAGACTTAGAGGGGCAGTCTCTGGAAACACCATATATTTT.

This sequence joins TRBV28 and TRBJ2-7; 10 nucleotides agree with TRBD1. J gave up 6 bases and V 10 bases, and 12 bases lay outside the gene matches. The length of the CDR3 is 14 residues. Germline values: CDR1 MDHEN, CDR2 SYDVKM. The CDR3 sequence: CATIRDRGSLEQYF. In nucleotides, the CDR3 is TGTGCCACTATTCGGGACAGGGGCTCCCTCGAGCAGTACTTC.

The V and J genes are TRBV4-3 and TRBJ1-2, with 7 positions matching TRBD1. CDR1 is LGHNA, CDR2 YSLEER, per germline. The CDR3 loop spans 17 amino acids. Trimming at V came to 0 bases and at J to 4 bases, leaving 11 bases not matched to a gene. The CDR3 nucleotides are TGCGCCAGCAGCCAAGAAGGGACGGGACAGCCCCGCTATGGCTACACCTTC. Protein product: CASSQEGTGQPRYGYTF.

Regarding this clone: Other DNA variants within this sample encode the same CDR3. CDR3 protein: CASSLSGNTIYF. In DNA, the CDR3 is TGTGCCAGCAGCTTATCCGGAAACACCATATATTTT. This chain links TRBV7-9 with TRBJ1-3; D uncertain. This CDR3 is 12 amino acids long. V shed 2 bases and J shed 4 bases, with 3 bases lying between them. CDR1 is SEHNR and CDR2 is FQNEAQ in the germline V gene (reference sequence).

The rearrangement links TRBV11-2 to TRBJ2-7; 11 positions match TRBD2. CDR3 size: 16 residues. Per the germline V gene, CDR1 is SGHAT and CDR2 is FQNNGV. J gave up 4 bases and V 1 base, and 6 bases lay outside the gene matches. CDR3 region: CASSLVVSGGEYEQYF. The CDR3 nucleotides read TGTGCCAGCAGCTTAGTAGTTAGCGGGGGGGAATACGAGCAGTACTTC. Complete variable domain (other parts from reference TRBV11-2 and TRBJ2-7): EAGVAQSPRYKIIEKRQSVAFWCNPISGHATLYWYQQILGQGPKLLIQFQNNGVVDDSQLPKDRFSAERLKGVDSTLKIQPAKLEDSAVYLCASSLVVSGGEYEQYFGPGTRLTVT.

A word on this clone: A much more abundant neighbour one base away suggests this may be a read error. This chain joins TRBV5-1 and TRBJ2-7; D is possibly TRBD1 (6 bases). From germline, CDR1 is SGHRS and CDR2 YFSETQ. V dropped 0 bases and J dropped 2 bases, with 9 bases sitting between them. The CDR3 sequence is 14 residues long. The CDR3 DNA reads TGCGCCAGCAGCTTGGATGGACAGACCTACGAGCAGTACTTC. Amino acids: CASSLDGQTYEQYF.

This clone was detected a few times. As DNA, the CDR3 is TGTGCCAGCAGGTCTGTGGGCCTAAAGGAAGTGAACACTGAAGCTTTCTTT. Translated, it gives CASRSVGLKEVNTEAFF. V and J are TRBV14 and TRBJ1-1; D gene unclear. CDR3 length equals 17 residues. The V and J ends lost 6 bases and 0 bases respectively, with 20 bases between them. CDR1 is SGHDN, CDR2 FVKESK, per germline. The full variable domain, its missing parts supplied by reference TRBV14 and TRBJ1-1, is EAGVTQFPSHSVIEKGQTVTLRCDPISGHDNLYWYRRVMGKEIKFLLHFVKESKQDESGMPNNRFLAERTGGTYSTLKVQPAELEDSGVYFCASRSVGLKEVNTEAFFGQGTRLTVV.

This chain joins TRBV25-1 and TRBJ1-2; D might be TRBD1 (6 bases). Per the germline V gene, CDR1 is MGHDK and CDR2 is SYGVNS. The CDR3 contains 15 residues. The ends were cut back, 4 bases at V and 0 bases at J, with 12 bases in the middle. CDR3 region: CASSVTGGTNYGYTF. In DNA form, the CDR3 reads TGTGCCAGCAGTGTGACAGGCGGAACTAACTATGGCTACACCTTC.

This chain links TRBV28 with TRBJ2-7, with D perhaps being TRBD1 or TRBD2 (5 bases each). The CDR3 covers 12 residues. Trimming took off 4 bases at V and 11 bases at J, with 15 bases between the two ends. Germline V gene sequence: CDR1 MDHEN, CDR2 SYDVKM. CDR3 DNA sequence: TGTGCCAGCAGTTCAGTGGGACCGAGGGAGTACTTC. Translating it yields CASSSVGPREYF.

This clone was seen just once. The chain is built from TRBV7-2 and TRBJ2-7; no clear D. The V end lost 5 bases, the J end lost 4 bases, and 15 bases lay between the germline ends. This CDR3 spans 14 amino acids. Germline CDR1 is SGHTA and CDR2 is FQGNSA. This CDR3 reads CASSHAGRSYEQYF. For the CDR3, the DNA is TGTGCCAGCAGCCATGCAGGCAGGAGTTACGAGCAGTACTTC.

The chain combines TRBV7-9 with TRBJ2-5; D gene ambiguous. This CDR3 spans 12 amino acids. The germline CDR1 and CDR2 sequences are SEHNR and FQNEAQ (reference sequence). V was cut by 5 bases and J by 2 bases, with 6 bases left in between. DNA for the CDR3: TGTGCCAGCAGCCAGGTTCAAGAGACCCAGTACTTC. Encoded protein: CASSQVQETQYF.

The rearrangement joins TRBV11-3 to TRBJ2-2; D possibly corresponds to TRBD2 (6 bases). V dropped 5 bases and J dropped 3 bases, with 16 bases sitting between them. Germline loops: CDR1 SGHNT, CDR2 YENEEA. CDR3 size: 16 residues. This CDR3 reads CASSRGSRGDTGELFF. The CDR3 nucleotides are TGTGCCAGCAGCCGAGGGAGCCGCGGGGACACCGGGGAGCTGTTTTTT.

Written as DNA, the CDR3 is TGCGCCAGCAGCCAAATCGGGAGTCTGGGCACAGATACGCAGTATTTT. Translation: CASSQIGSLGTDTQYF. The chain combines TRBV4-3 with TRBJ2-3, with a weak D call TRBD2 (6 bases). CDR1 LGHNA and CDR2 YSLEER come from the germline V gene. V was pared by 2 bases and J by 1 base, with 13 bases between. This CDR3 is built from 16 residues.

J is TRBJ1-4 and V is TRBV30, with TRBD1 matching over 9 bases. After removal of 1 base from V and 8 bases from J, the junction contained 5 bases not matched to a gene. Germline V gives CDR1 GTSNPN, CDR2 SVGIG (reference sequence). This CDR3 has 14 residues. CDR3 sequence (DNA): TGTGCCTGGAGTGCCGGGACAGGGAGCGAAAAACTGTTTTTT. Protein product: CAWSAGTGSEKLFF.

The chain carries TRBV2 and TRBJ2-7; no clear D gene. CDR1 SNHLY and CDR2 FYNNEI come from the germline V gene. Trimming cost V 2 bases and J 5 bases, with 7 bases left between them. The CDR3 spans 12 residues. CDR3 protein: CASSEWQHEQYF. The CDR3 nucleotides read TGTGCCAGCAGTGAATGGCAGCACGAGCAGTACTTC.

The CDR3: CASSPLAGGKTDTQYF. CDR3 bases: TGTGCCAGCAGTCCCTTAGCGGGGGGGAAGACAGATACGCAGTATTTT. The gene calls are TRBV27 and TRBJ2-3; 11 nucleotides line up with TRBD2. The CDR3 is made up of 16 amino acids. J was trimmed by 3 bases and V by 5 bases; bases with no gene match: 7. CDR1 is MNHEY and CDR2 is SMNVEV in the germline V gene (reference sequence).

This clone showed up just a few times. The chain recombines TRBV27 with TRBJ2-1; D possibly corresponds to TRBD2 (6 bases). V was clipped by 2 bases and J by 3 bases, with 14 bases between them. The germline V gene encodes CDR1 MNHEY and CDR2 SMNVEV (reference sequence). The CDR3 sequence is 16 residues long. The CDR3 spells CASSLGDGRGYNEQFF. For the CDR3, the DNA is TGTGCCAGCAGTTTAGGGGACGGGAGAGGCTACAATGAGCAGTTCTTC.

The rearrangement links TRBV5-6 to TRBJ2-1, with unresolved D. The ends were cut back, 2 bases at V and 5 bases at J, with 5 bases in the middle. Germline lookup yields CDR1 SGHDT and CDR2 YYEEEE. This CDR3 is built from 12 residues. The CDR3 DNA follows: TGTGCCAGCAGCTTAGACCACAATGAGCAGTTCTTC. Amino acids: CASSLDHNEQFF. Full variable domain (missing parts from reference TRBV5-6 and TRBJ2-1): DAGVTQSPTHLIKTRGQQVTLRCSPKSGHDTVSWYQQALGQGPQFIFQYYEEEERQRGNFPDRFSGHQFPNYSSELNVNALLLGDSALYLCASSLDHNEQFFGPGTRLTVL.

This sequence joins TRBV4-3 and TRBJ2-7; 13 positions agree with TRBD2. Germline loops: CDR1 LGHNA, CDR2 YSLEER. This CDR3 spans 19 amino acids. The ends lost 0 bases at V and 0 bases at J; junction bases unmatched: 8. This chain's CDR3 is CASSQERGLAGIFSYEQYF. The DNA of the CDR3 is TGCGCCAGCAGCCAAGAACGGGGACTAGCGGGGATCTTCTCCTACGAGCAGTACTTC.

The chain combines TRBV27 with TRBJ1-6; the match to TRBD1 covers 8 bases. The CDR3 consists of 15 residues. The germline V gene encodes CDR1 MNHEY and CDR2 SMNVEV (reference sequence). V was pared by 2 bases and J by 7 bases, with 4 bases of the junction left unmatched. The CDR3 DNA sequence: TGTGCCAGCAGTTTACTGGACAGGGACAATTCACCCCTCCACTTT. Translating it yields CASSLLDRDNSPLHF.

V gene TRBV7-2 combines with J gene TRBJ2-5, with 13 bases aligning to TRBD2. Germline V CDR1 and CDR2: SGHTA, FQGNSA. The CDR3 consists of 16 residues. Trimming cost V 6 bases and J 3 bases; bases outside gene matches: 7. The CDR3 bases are TGTGCCAGCAGACACGGACTAGCGGGAGATGAAGAGACCCAGTACTTC. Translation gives CASRHGLAGDEETQYF.

The CDR3 protein is CASSPDRGKQFF. The CDR3 nucleotides read TGTGCCAGCAGCCCAGACAGGGGGAAGCAGTTCTTC. V usage is TRBV5-4 and J usage is TRBJ2-1, with 9 bases matching TRBD1. The CDR3 covers 12 residues. After removal of 4 bases from V and 11 bases from J, the junction contained 4 bases not matched to a gene. Germline V gene lookup returns CDR1 SGHNT and CDR2 YYREEE (reference sequence).

The CDR3 DNA sequence: TGTGCCAGCAGCTTAGATTACAACTATGGCTACACCTTC. This codes for CASSLDYNYGYTF. The rearrangement links TRBV5-8 to TRBJ1-2; unclear D gene. The CDR3 totals 13 residues. Trimming pared 2 bases from V and 2 bases from J, leaving 7 bases between. The germline V gene has CDR1 SGHTS and CDR2 YDEGEE.